This is a list of T cell receptor beta chains from one sample in a study of human T cells and chemical hapten exposure. Via MiXCR, TCRdb re-called the RACE reads, giving one row per CDR3 protein. This sample carries about 99,000 distinct CDR3 sequences, around an eighth of them seen once, and the ten largest clones take approximately 2.1%. This material consisted of whole blood, taken in connection with sensitization to the hapten diphenylcyclopropenone (DPC). The receptors come from a woman in her forties with alopecia areata. Some clones in this sample may be carry-over from other donors' samples. Each CDR3 is given without its conserved first and last residue. Fields, in order: V gene, CDR3 protein.

v_gene: TRBV12-3/TRBV12-4; CDR3aa: ASSLRRDYYNEQF
v_gene: TRBV7-6; CDR3aa: ASSLDSQQETQY
v_gene: TRBV24-1; CDR3aa: ATSAATSSRVAEKKDTQY
v_gene: TRBV18; CDR3aa: ASSPQPLVAGGYRNEQF
v_gene: TRBV29-1; CDR3aa: SVVTQGGDEAF
v_gene: TRBV21-1; CDR3aa: ASSKEGDRHNQPQH
v_gene: TRBV11-2; CDR3aa: ASSLAGTLGNIQY
v_gene: TRBV10-2; CDR3aa: ASSATGNTEAF
v_gene: TRBV6-5; CDR3aa: ASSYERGARCQPQH
v_gene: TRBV16; CDR3aa: ASSRTGTTNEKLF
v_gene: TRBV4-2; CDR3aa: ASSQDSSGRNRFPEQY
v_gene: TRBV28; CDR3aa: ASSRPPTHEQY
v_gene: TRBV19; CDR3aa: ASSMAGNYEQY
v_gene: TRBV28; CDR3aa: ASSTGTSGANVLT
v_gene: TRBV7-2; CDR3aa: ASSPLTATPV
v_gene: TRBV28; CDR3aa: ASSLQGAGYT
v_gene: TRBV4-1; CDR3aa: ASSQDGQGFYGYT
v_gene: TRBV29-1; CDR3aa: SVAHDGNYNEQF
v_gene: TRBV18; CDR3aa: ASSPPDHRTDTQY
v_gene: TRBV28; CDR3aa: ASSSGLAGRMDEQY
v_gene: TRBV7-9; CDR3aa: ASSSTLSGSPETQY
v_gene: TRBV4-2; CDR3aa: ASSQERGNTGELF
v_gene: TRBV5-5; CDR3aa: ASSFAGSLGEQY
v_gene: TRBV28; CDR3aa: ASSQPSEGSDTQY